This entry lists 32 T cell receptor beta chains sequenced from one sample in a study of cytomegalovirus exposure and HLA in healthy donors. The data were produced by immunoSEQ multiplex PCR, yet TCRdb's version contains in-frame clones alone and is incomplete. Here the sample spans 330,000 or so clones, roughly 88% being singletons. The sequencing sample was made of PBMCs. The receptors derive from a woman aged 18-35 years in good health and CMV-seronegative.

The V gene is TRBV6-5, the J gene TRBJ1-1, with a weak D call TRBD1 (6 bases). Germline values: CDR1 MNHEY, CDR2 SVGAGI. The V gene lost 6 bases and the J gene lost 4 bases, with 12 bases spanning the gap. This CDR3 region has 13 residues. The DNA for the CDR3 is TGTGCCAGCAGCCGGGGACACCCCACTGAAGCTTTCTTT. Translation: CASSRGHPTEAFF.

This chain links TRBV5-4 with TRBJ1-1; perhaps TRBD1 as D (6 bases). Trimming shortened V by 4 bases and J by 1 base, and 11 bases separated the two germline ends. Germline assignment: CDR1 SGHNT and CDR2 YYREEE (reference sequence). This CDR3 is built from 14 residues. The CDR3 DNA is TGTGCCAGCAGCAATAAACAGGGGAACACTGAAGCTTTCTTT. It yields the protein CASSNKQGNTEAFF.

This clone was picked up a small number of times. This sequence joins TRBV4-1 and TRBJ2-7; 8 positions match TRBD2. Germline values: CDR1 MGHRA, CDR2 YSYEKL. V shed 0 bases and J 1 base; nucleotides not matched to a gene: 8. This CDR3 is 17 amino acids long. Written as DNA, the CDR3 is TGCGCCAGCAGCCAAGATTTACCGGGACTAGTGTCCTACGAGCAGTACTTC. It yields the protein CASSQDLPGLVSYEQYF.

The V gene is TRBV6-5, the J gene TRBJ1-2; the D is unclear. This CDR3 contains 16 residues. Deletions cut 0 bases from V and 4 bases from J, with 15 bases between. Germline CDR1 MNHEY, CDR2 SVGAGI. The CDR3 sequence is CASSYSTSPGSYGYTF. The DNA of the CDR3 is TGTGCCAGCAGTTACTCGACGTCGCCGGGGTCCTATGGCTACACCTTC.

The chain links TRBV4-1 to TRBJ2-7; D call uncertain. The CDR3 loop spans 15 amino acids. Germline V CDR1 and CDR2: MGHRA, YSYEKL. With 0 bases removed from V and 4 bases from J, the gap between germline ends came to 13 bases. The CDR3: CASSQEGRPKYEQYF. DNA for the CDR3: TGCGCCAGCAGCCAAGAGGGCAGGCCCAAGTACGAGCAGTACTTC.

This clone appeared a single time. V gene TRBV4-2 combines with J gene TRBJ1-2, with D tentatively TRBD1 (5 bases). This CDR3 spans 14 amino acids. Germline CDR1 is LGHNA and CDR2 is YNFKEQ. The V end lost 0 bases, the J end lost 4 bases, and 9 bases lay between the germline ends. This CDR3 is CASSQDNGGYGYTF. The CDR3 DNA reads TGTGCCAGCAGCCAAGATAACGGGGGCTATGGCTACACCTTC.

The chain has TRBV15 and TRBJ1-5, with D uncertain. V was shortened by 0 bases and J by 10 bases, with 13 bases between the two germline ends. The germline V gene has CDR1 LNHNV and CDR2 YYDKDF (reference sequence). The CDR3 is 14 residues long. The DNA for the CDR3 is TGTGCCACCAGCAGAGATCTGAATGGCCCACCCCAGCATTTT. This encodes CATSRDLNGPPQHF.

CDR3 loop: CASSLVGGTAPYEQYF. The CDR3 DNA sequence: TGTGCCAGCAGTTTAGTTGGGGGGACAGCCCCCTACGAGCAGTACTTC. The rearrangement links TRBV28 to TRBJ2-7, with D possibly being TRBD1 (7 bases). The CDR3 consists of 16 residues. The germline CDR1 and CDR2 sequences are MDHEN and SYDVKM. Between the trimmed V and J ends, which lost 2 bases and 2 bases, there was a span of 16 bases. Filled out from reference TRBV28 and TRBJ2-7, the complete variable domain reads DVKVTQSSRYLVKRTGEKVFLECVQDMDHENMFWYRQDPGLGLRLIYFSYDVKMKEKGDIPEGYSVSREKKERFSLILESASTNQTSMYLCASSLVGGTAPYEQYFGPGTRLTVT.

Worth noting for this clone: At one of its ends the junction is not consistent with the germline gene, which may arise from a read error. The chain uses TRBV18 and TRBJ2-3, with TRBD1 identical over 9 bases. Germline V gene data show CDR1 as KGHSH and CDR2 as LQKENI. The CDR3 consists of 15 residues. This CDR3 is CASSPQGARTDTQYF. The DNA for the CDR3 is TGTGCCAGCTCTCCACAGGGGGCGCGCACAGATACGCAGTATTTT.

This clone was seen only a few times. J is TRBJ2-7 and V is TRBV18; possible D gene TRBD1, 5 bases. V lost 3 bases to trimming and J lost 5 bases, with 11 bases between them. Germline CDR1 is KGHSH and CDR2 is LQKENI. The CDR3 is 13 amino acids. The CDR3 sequence: CASSPSRQNEQYF. The CDR3 nucleotides read TGTGCCAGCTCACCCTCCCGACAGAACGAGCAGTACTTC.

To note about this clone: Additional DNA sequences in this sample encode the identical CDR3. DNA for the CDR3: TGTGCCAGCAGTGGAGGGTACGAGCAGTACTTC. It codes for CASSGGYEQYF. V is TRBV2 and J is TRBJ2-7, with D maybe TRBD2 (5 bases). Germline CDR1 reads SNHLY; CDR2 reads FYNNEI. V was clipped by 4 bases and J by 4 bases, with 5 bases between them. This CDR3 comprises 11 residues.

This rearrangement joins TRBV6-5 to TRBJ2-2, with D possibly being TRBD2 (5 bases). The V gene lost 3 bases and the J gene lost 7 bases, with 9 bases spanning the gap. This CDR3 has 13 residues. CDR1 and CDR2 (germline): MNHEY, SVGAGI. CDR3 loop: CASSYPGNGELFF. In DNA, the CDR3 is TGTGCCAGCAGTTATCCGGGGAACGGGGAGCTGTTTTTT.

J is TRBJ1-1 and V is TRBV5-1; 7 bases align to TRBD1. This CDR3 comprises 15 residues. J gave up 3 bases and V 4 bases, and 9 bases lay outside the gene matches. Looked up from germline, CDR1 is SGHRS and CDR2 is YFSETQ. CDR3 sequence reads: CASSLTGVGDTEAFF. In nucleotides, the CDR3 is TGCGCCAGCAGCCTTACAGGGGTGGGGGACACTGAAGCTTTCTTT.

The J gene is TRBJ1-5, the V gene TRBV28, with 8 nucleotides matching TRBD1. The CDR3 loop spans 15 amino acids. CDR1 MDHEN and CDR2 SYDVKM come from the germline V gene. Germline trimming cut 7 bases from V and 6 bases from J; bases unmatched to any gene: 11. CDR3 DNA sequence: TGTGCCAGCACCCTGCCAGACAGGGGTGGTCAGCCCCAGCATTTT. It specifies CASTLPDRGGQPQHF.

The V call is TRBV25-1, the J call TRBJ1-5; a possible D gene is TRBD1 (6 bases). The CDR3 totals 16 residues. CDR1 is MGHDK and CDR2 is SYGVNS in the germline V gene. Between the trimmed V and J ends, which lost 3 bases and 6 bases, there was a span of 18 bases. The CDR3 loop is CASSDDSAGARQPQHF. CDR3 in DNA: TGTGCCAGCAGTGATGATTCCGCGGGGGCCCGTCAGCCCCAGCATTTT.

This chain uses TRBV19 with TRBJ1-5, with TRBD1 identical over 9 bases. From germline, CDR1 is LNHDA and CDR2 SQIVND (reference sequence). CDR3 length: 15 residues. The junction had 4 bases not matched to a gene; V was cut back by 1 base and J by 6 bases. The CDR3 DNA is TGTGCCAGTAGTATAGTACAGGGGGCCGTTCAGCCCCAGCATTTT. Residues: CASSIVQGAVQPQHF.

The genes are TRBV19 and TRBJ2-3; TRBD2 matches at 8 bases. CDR3 length equals 14 residues. Unmatched junction bases numbered 9, after V lost 4 bases and J lost 9 bases. Per germline, CDR1 LNHDA and CDR2 SQIVND (reference sequence). CDR3 in DNA: TGTGCCAGTAGTACCGGGGGTAGCGGGACGACGCAGTATTTT. Translation: CASSTGGSGTTQYF.

The chain links TRBV13 to TRBJ1-1, with 10 bases identical to TRBD1. V was pared by 5 bases and J by 8 bases, with 5 bases of the junction left unmatched. There are 13 residues in the CDR3. Per germline, CDR1 PRHDT and CDR2 FYEKMQ (reference sequence). CDR3 region: CASSPGQGFEAFF. The CDR3 nucleotides read TGTGCCAGCAGCCCGGGACAGGGGTTCGAAGCTTTCTTT.

The chain employs TRBV2 and TRBJ2-1; 13 bases are shared with TRBD2. V shed 8 bases and J 0 bases; nucleotides not matched to a gene: 4. The CDR3 length is 16 residues. From germline, CDR1 is SNHLY and CDR2 FYNNEI. The CDR3 nucleotides are TGTGCCAGCCGGGGGACTAGCGGGGACTCCTACAATGAGCAGTTCTTC. Its translation is CASRGTSGDSYNEQFF.

V gene TRBV9 combines with J gene TRBJ2-7; D possibly corresponds to TRBD1 (8 bases). The germline V gene encodes CDR1 SGDLS and CDR2 YYNGEE. This CDR3 region has 14 residues. Between the trimmed V and J ends, which lost 0 bases and 6 bases, there was a span of 13 bases. Here the CDR3 DNA reads TGTGCCAGCAGCGTAGGGACAGGGAGGGGCGAGCAGTACTTC. Translated, it gives CASSVGTGRGEQYF.

On this clone: Mismatch with germline at one junction end may stem from a read error. The V and J genes are TRBV7-7 and TRBJ2-1; 7 bases map to TRBD2. CDR1 and CDR2 from the germline V gene are SSHAT and FNYEAQ (reference sequence). The CDR3 totals 15 residues. CDR3: CASSQEPAGVHEQFF. For the CDR3, the DNA is TGTGCTAGCAGCCAGGAACCGGCGGGAGTCCATGAGCAGTTCTTC.

The table lists this clone with a count of one. This chain joins TRBV2 and TRBJ2-7; D not certain. The CDR3 has 12 residues. Germline CDR1 is SNHLY and CDR2 is FYNNEI. The ends were cut back, 10 bases at V and 2 bases at J, with 12 bases in the middle. The CDR3 DNA reads TGTGCCACCAAGACAACAACCTACGAGCAGTACTTC. As protein: CATKTTTYEQYF. The full variable domain, its missing parts supplied by reference TRBV2 and TRBJ2-7, is EPEVTQTPSHQVTQMGQEVILRCVPISNHLYFYWYRQILGQKVEFLVSFYNNEISEKSEIFDDQFSVERPDGSNFTLKIRSTKLEDSAMYFCATKTTTYEQYFGPGTRLTVT.

The rearrangement joins TRBV6-1 to TRBJ2-3, with 8 bases fitting TRBD1. In germline, CDR1 is MNHNS, CDR2 SASEGT. The ends lost 6 bases at V and 5 bases at J; junction bases unmatched: 4. This CDR3 spans 13 amino acids. Here the CDR3 reads CASSRGRVDTQYF. In DNA, the CDR3 is TGTGCCAGCAGCAGGGGGCGGGTAGATACGCAGTATTTT.

The chain employs TRBV5-1 and TRBJ1-3; 8 bases match TRBD1. CDR3 length: 15 amino acids. Trimming took 4 bases from V and 2 from J; bases not matched to a gene: 5. Germline values: CDR1 SGHRS, CDR2 YFSETQ. This chain's CDR3 is CASSGSGGPGNTIYF. CDR3 nucleotide sequence: TGCGCCAGCAGCGGCTCAGGGGGCCCTGGAAACACCATATATTTT.

V is TRBV13 and J is TRBJ2-2, with 14 bases fitting TRBD2. Trimming at V came to 5 bases and at J to 8 bases, leaving 4 bases not matched to a gene. CDR3 size: 15 residues. Per the germline V gene, CDR1 is PRHDT and CDR2 is FYEKMQ (reference sequence). CDR3 sequence: CASSPGLAGVGELFF. The CDR3 nucleotides read TGTGCCAGCAGCCCGGGACTAGCGGGAGTAGGGGAGCTGTTTTTT.

The rearrangement uses TRBV29-1 and TRBJ2-4; D uncertain. The CDR3 totals 14 residues. V lost 4 bases to trimming and J lost 0 bases, with 10 bases between them. The germline V gene has CDR1 SQVTM and CDR2 ANQGSEA. The CDR3 DNA is TGCAGCGTTGTTGAAGACTTAGCCAAAAACATTCAGTACTTC. It codes for CSVVEDLAKNIQYF.

The chain links TRBV4-3 to TRBJ1-1; the D gene is possibly TRBD1 (5 bases). Per germline, CDR1 LGHNA and CDR2 YSLEER. This CDR3 spans 14 amino acids. V shed 4 bases and J shed 0 bases, with 9 bases lying between them. Written as DNA, the CDR3 is TGCGCCAGCAGCCGCGGGACCTTGAACACTGAAGCTTTCTTT. Amino acids: CASSRGTLNTEAFF.

V gene TRBV6-6 combines with J gene TRBJ1-5; D not certain. Germline V CDR1 and CDR2: MNHNY, SVGAGI (reference sequence). With 6 bases removed from V and 0 bases from J, the gap between germline ends came to 12 bases. The CDR3 has 15 residues. This CDR3 reads CASRPGGYSNQPQHF. CDR3 nucleotide sequence: TGTGCCAGCAGGCCCGGCGGGTATAGCAATCAGCCCCAGCATTTT.

The rearrangement joins TRBV6-5 to TRBJ1-4; 7 bases align to TRBD1. Unmatched junction bases numbered 5, after V lost 4 bases and J lost 6 bases. Germline values: CDR1 MNHEY, CDR2 SVGAGI. This CDR3 has 14 residues. CDR3 DNA: TGTGCCAGCAGTTTCGACAGGGCGCATGAAAAACTGTTTTTT. Translated, it gives CASSFDRAHEKLFF.

The chain uses TRBV5-1 and TRBJ2-1; 8 bases match TRBD2. V was clipped by 4 bases and J by 8 bases; unmatched bases: 17. Germline V gives CDR1 SGHRS, CDR2 YFSETQ. The CDR3 covers 17 residues. CDR3 nucleotide sequence: TGCGCCAGCAGCGGGGGCGGAGGGACTAGTTCCATCCATGAGCAGTTCTTC. Its protein product is CASSGGGGTSSIHEQFF.

The chain joins TRBV5-1 to TRBJ2-7, with 8 bases fitting TRBD1. With V trimmed by 0 bases and J by 2 bases, 4 bases remained unmatched. The germline V gene has CDR1 SGHRS and CDR2 YFSETQ. CDR3 length equals 15 residues. The CDR3: CASSLDPGQAYEQYF. In DNA form, the CDR3 reads TGCGCCAGCAGCTTGGATCCGGGACAGGCCTACGAGCAGTACTTC.

J is TRBJ1-2 and V is TRBV5-4; possibly TRBD1 for D (6 bases). The CDR3 loop spans 14 amino acids. Trimming took off 0 bases at V and 4 bases at J, with 10 bases between the two ends. Germline-derived CDR1 and CDR2 are SGHNT and YYREEE (reference sequence). CDR3 coding DNA: TGTGCCAGCAGCTTGGACAGGGAGGGCTATGGCTACACCTTC. Translating it yields CASSLDREGYGYTF.